The source of this T cell receptor beta chain is a study of T cells in Graves' hyperthyroidism and ophthalmopathy. The source material, RNA transcripts, was used to amplify TCR beta CDR3 regions. When the TCR CDR3 underwent first-round RT-PCR, the HTBI primer set was used. TCRdb called the multiplex PCR reads again in MiXCR, with one record for every CDR3 protein. Seen here are nearly 600,000 distinct CDR3 sequences, approximately 15% observed once, and the top ten hold 6.5% to 9%. The CDR3 is made up of 15 amino acids. Trimming at V came to 5 bases and at J to 2 bases, leaving 5 bases not matched to a gene. The V gene's germline CDR1 is SGHNT and CDR2 YENEEA. In its sample, this clonotype was seen many times.

Input material: blood. The chain carries TRBV11-3 and TRBJ1-5; 8 nucleotides line up with TRBD1. This receptor was obtained from a woman aged 18-30 years with Graves' ophthalmopathy. The CDR3 loop reads CASSPTGEGNQPQHF. The DNA of the CDR3 is TGTGCCAGCAGCCCGACAGGGGAGGGCAATCAGCCCCAGCATTTT. Full variable domain (remainder filled in from reference TRBV11-3 and TRBJ1-5): EAGVVQSPRYKIIEKKQPVAFWCNPISGHNTLYWYLQNLGQGPELLIRYENEEAVDDSQLPKDRFSAERLKGVDSTLKIQPAELGDSAVYLCASSPTGEGNQPQHFGDGTRLSIL.